Listed below are T cell receptor beta chains from one sample, sequenced in a study of breast tumors, draining lymph nodes, adjacent tissues. TCRdb ran MiXCR on the multiplex PCR reads and lists one entry per CDR3 protein. Of some 200,000 distinct CDR3 sequences listed, roughly 29% were seen once; the top ten hold more than 4%. Sequencing used axillary lymph node tissue. These receptors all stem from a female donor with breast cancer. Some clones in this sample may be carry-over from other donors' samples. Each CDR3 is given with its conserved first and last residue. D genes are given only for firm matches. The size field is filled for only some rows; it gives once, few, many or a size class.

D gene: NA; J gene: TRBJ1-2; V gene: TRBV7-3; clone size: many; CDR3 protein: CASSLEGTDGDYGYTF; CDR3 DNA: TGTGCCAGCAGCTTAGAGGGGACGGATGGGGACTATGGCTACACCTTC
D gene: TRBD1; J gene: TRBJ2-2; V gene: TRBV3-1; clone size: many; CDR3 protein: CASSQVLQGHGELFF; CDR3 DNA: TGTGCCAGCAGCCAAGTTCTACAGGGGCACGGGGAGCTGTTTTTT
D gene: NA; J gene: TRBJ2-7; V gene: TRBV10-2; clone size: many; CDR3 protein: CASKTGHEQYF; CDR3 DNA: TGCGCCAGCAAGACAGGACACGAGCAGTACTTC
D gene: TRBD2; J gene: TRBJ2-5; V gene: TRBV5-1; clone size: many; CDR3 protein: CASRTSAQETQYF; CDR3 DNA: TGCGCCAGCCGGACTAGCGCTCAAGAGACCCAGTACTTC
D gene: NA; J gene: TRBJ2-2; V gene: TRBV6-5; clone size: NA; CDR3 protein: CASSHSTGGELFF; CDR3 DNA: TGTGCCAGCAGTCACTCGACAGGTGGGGAGCTGTTTTTT
D gene: TRBD2; J gene: TRBJ2-7; V gene: TRBV5-6; clone size: many; CDR3 protein: CASSLGAGGTYEQYF; CDR3 DNA: TGTGCCAGCAGCTTGGGCGCGGGGGGGACCTACGAGCAGTACTTC
D gene: TRBD1; J gene: TRBJ2-7; V gene: TRBV2; clone size: NA; CDR3 protein: CASSGDRGDEQYF; CDR3 DNA: TGTGCCAGCAGCGGGGACAGGGGGGACGAGCAGTACTTC
D gene: NA; J gene: TRBJ2-1; V gene: TRBV11-2; clone size: many; CDR3 protein: CASSDQGFNEQFF; CDR3 DNA: TGTGCCAGCAGCGACCAGGGTTTCAATGAGCAGTTCTTC
D gene: TRBD1; J gene: TRBJ2-5; V gene: TRBV2; clone size: many; CDR3 protein: CASSTDRGSFETQYF; CDR3 DNA: TGTGCCAGCAGTACGGACAGGGGAAGTTTTGAGACCCAGTACTTC
D gene: NA; J gene: TRBJ1-1; V gene: TRBV20-1; clone size: once; CDR3 protein: CSAKGGRIEAFF; CDR3 DNA: TGCAGTGCAAAGGGAGGACGGATAGAAGCTTTCTTT
D gene: NA; J gene: TRBJ1-1; V gene: TRBV11-2; clone size: NA; CDR3 protein: CASSLAPVPGTEAFF; CDR3 DNA: TGTGCCAGCAGCTTAGCCCCAGTCCCCGGGACTGAAGCTTTCTTT
D gene: TRBD1; J gene: TRBJ2-5; V gene: TRBV20-1; clone size: many; CDR3 protein: CSAILLTGAETQYF; CDR3 DNA: TGCAGTGCCATCTTACTGACAGGGGCAGAGACCCAGTACTTC
D gene: NA; J gene: TRBJ2-7; V gene: TRBV6-6; clone size: NA; CDR3 protein: CAGGRVSGYEQYF; CDR3 DNA: TGTGCCGGCGGGCGGGTGTCTGGCTACGAGCAGTACTTC
D gene: NA; J gene: TRBJ1-5; V gene: TRBV6-1; clone size: NA; CDR3 protein: CASTVQGLSSNQPQHF; CDR3 DNA: TGTGCCAGCACTGTCCAGGGTTTGAGTAGCAATCAGCCCCAGCATTTT
D gene: NA; J gene: TRBJ1-2; V gene: TRBV5-1; clone size: many; CDR3 protein: CASSLEQAIYGYTF; CDR3 DNA: TGCGCCAGCAGCTTGGAACAGGCGATCTATGGCTACACCTTC
D gene: NA; J gene: TRBJ2-1; V gene: TRBV7-2; clone size: NA; CDR3 protein: CASSLRTEFNEQFF; CDR3 DNA: TGTGCCAGCAGCTTACGGACGGAGTTTAATGAGCAGTTCTTC
D gene: TRBD1; J gene: TRBJ1-4; V gene: TRBV7-2; clone size: NA; CDR3 protein: CASSFVTGVTNKELFF; CDR3 DNA: TGTGCCAGCAGCTTCGTTACAGGGGTAACTAATAAAGAACTGTTTTTT
D gene: TRBD1; J gene: TRBJ2-3; V gene: TRBV2; clone size: NA; CDR3 protein: CASSETGSSTDTQYF; CDR3 DNA: TGTGCCAGCAGTGAGACAGGGAGTAGCACAGATACGCAGTATTTT
D gene: TRBD2; J gene: TRBJ2-5; V gene: TRBV4-2; clone size: many; CDR3 protein: CASSHLGGGGQETQYF; CDR3 DNA: TGTGCCAGCAGCCACCTCGGGGGGGGGGGCCAAGAGACCCAGTACTTC
D gene: NA; J gene: TRBJ2-6; V gene: TRBV4-1; clone size: few; CDR3 protein: CASSRDSALSSGANVLTF; CDR3 DNA: TGCGCCAGCAGCCGCGACAGCGCACTAAGCTCTGGGGCCAACGTCCTGACTTTC
D gene: TRBD1; J gene: TRBJ2-5; V gene: TRBV5-1; clone size: few; CDR3 protein: CASSLAGQGPFQETQYF; CDR3 DNA: TGCGCCAGCAGCTTGGCTGGACAGGGTCCCTTCCAAGAGACCCAGTACTTC
D gene: NA; J gene: TRBJ1-2; V gene: TRBV20-1; clone size: many; CDR3 protein: CSARFTFNNYGYTF; CDR3 DNA: TGCAGTGCTAGATTCACATTCAACAACTATGGCTACACCTTC
D gene: NA; J gene: TRBJ2-1; V gene: TRBV3-1; clone size: NA; CDR3 protein: CASSQRESYNEQFF; CDR3 DNA: TGTGCCAGCAGCCAACGGGAGTCCTACAATGAGCAGTTCTTC
D gene: NA; J gene: TRBJ2-5; V gene: TRBV12-3/TRBV12-4; clone size: many; CDR3 protein: CASRSTEEEETQYF; CDR3 DNA: TGTGCCAGCAGGAGCACCGAGGAGGAAGAGACCCAGTACTTC
D gene: NA; J gene: TRBJ2-1; V gene: TRBV12-3/TRBV12-4; clone size: many; CDR3 protein: CASSLSLAPLDEQFF; CDR3 DNA: TGTGCCAGCAGTTTGAGCCTAGCTCCCCTCGATGAGCAGTTCTTC
D gene: NA; J gene: TRBJ2-5; V gene: TRBV6-2/TRBV6-3; clone size: many; CDR3 protein: CASSPLEETQYF; CDR3 DNA: TGTGCCAGCAGCCCCTTAGAAGAGACCCAGTACTTC
D gene: NA; J gene: TRBJ1-2; V gene: TRBV7-8; clone size: NA; CDR3 protein: CASSLSRRDEQFFGPGTRLTF; CDR3 DNA: NA
D gene: NA; J gene: TRBJ2-5; V gene: TRBV30; clone size: many; CDR3 protein: CAWSVRGRETQYF; CDR3 DNA: TGTGCCTGGAGTGTACGGGGAAGGGAGACCCAGTACTTC
D gene: NA; J gene: TRBJ1-2; V gene: TRBV5-5; clone size: many; CDR3 protein: CASSASRGIGYGYTF; CDR3 DNA: TGTGCCAGCAGCGCTAGTAGGGGGATCGGCTATGGCTACACCTTC
D gene: TRBD1; J gene: TRBJ2-5; V gene: TRBV3-1; clone size: many; CDR3 protein: CASIDRGLEETQYF; CDR3 DNA: TGTGCCAGCATCGACAGGGGGCTCGAGGAGACCCAGTACTTC
D gene: TRBD2; J gene: TRBJ2-2; V gene: TRBV6-5; clone size: NA; CDR3 protein: CASSFGTSGGIRELFF; CDR3 DNA: TGTGCCAGCAGTTTCGGGACTAGCGGGGGGATCAGGGAGCTGTTTTTT
D gene: NA; J gene: TRBJ1-3; V gene: TRBV18; clone size: many; CDR3 protein: CASSTGGRNTIYF; CDR3 DNA: TGTGCCAGCTCGACGGGAGGGAGAAACACCATATATTTT
D gene: NA; J gene: TRBJ2-5; V gene: TRBV12-3/TRBV12-4; clone size: NA; CDR3 protein: CASSFRPSVQETQYF; CDR3 DNA: TGTGCCAGCAGTTTCCGACCTAGCGTACAAGAGACCCAGTACTTC
D gene: NA; J gene: TRBJ2-1; V gene: TRBV20-1; clone size: many; CDR3 protein: CSARAPEGYNEQFF; CDR3 DNA: TGCAGTGCTAGAGCGCCCGAGGGCTACAATGAGCAGTTCTTC
D gene: NA; J gene: TRBJ2-5; V gene: TRBV15; clone size: NA; CDR3 protein: CATSRDRGHSGETQYF; CDR3 DNA: TGTGCCACCAGCAGAGATCGGGGACATTCTGGGGAGACCCAGTACTTC
D gene: NA; J gene: TRBJ1-2; V gene: TRBV12-3/TRBV12-4; clone size: NA; CDR3 protein: CASSPLTVFYGYTF; CDR3 DNA: TGTGCCAGCAGCCCCTTGACAGTATTCTATGGCTACACCTTC
D gene: NA; J gene: TRBJ2-2; V gene: TRBV6-1; clone size: many; CDR3 protein: CAADRANTGELFF; CDR3 DNA: TGTGCCGCCGACAGAGCGAACACCGGGGAGCTGTTTTTT
D gene: NA; J gene: TRBJ1-5; V gene: TRBV20-1; clone size: NA; CDR3 protein: CSGGGLAVYQETQHF; CDR3 DNA: TGCAGTGGGGGGGGACTAGCGGTTTACCAAGAGACCCAGCATTTT
D gene: NA; J gene: TRBJ1-4; V gene: TRBV6-5; clone size: many; CDR3 protein: CASSSGLGGKLFF; CDR3 DNA: TGTGCCAGCAGTTCAGGTCTTGGGGGAAAACTGTTTTTT
D gene: NA; J gene: TRBJ1-2; V gene: TRBV6-5; clone size: many; CDR3 protein: CASSHGWGYGYTF; CDR3 DNA: TGTGCCAGCAGTCACGGTTGGGGCTATGGCTACACCTTC
D gene: TRBD1; J gene: TRBJ1-4; V gene: TRBV2; clone size: many; CDR3 protein: CASRQGKVEKLFF; CDR3 DNA: TGTGCCAGCAGACAGGGGAAGGTAGAAAAACTGTTTTTT
D gene: NA; J gene: TRBJ2-7; V gene: TRBV20-1; clone size: many; CDR3 protein: CSARYQRPSYEQYF; CDR3 DNA: TGCAGTGCTAGATACCAGCGTCCCTCCTACGAGCAGTACTTC
D gene: NA; J gene: TRBJ1-1; V gene: TRBV7-2; clone size: NA; CDR3 protein: CASSSPGKAAFF; CDR3 DNA: TGTGCCAGCAGCTCCCCGGGTAAAGCAGCTTTCTTT
D gene: TRBD2; J gene: TRBJ2-1; V gene: TRBV20-1; clone size: NA; CDR3 protein: CSARETSGTRNEQFF; CDR3 DNA: TGCAGTGCTAGGGAGACTAGCGGGACCCGCAATGAGCAGTTCTTC
D gene: NA; J gene: TRBJ1-4; V gene: TRBV6-2/TRBV6-3; clone size: many; CDR3 protein: CASREQSNEKLFF; CDR3 DNA: TGTGCCAGCAGGGAACAGTCGAATGAAAAACTGTTTTTT
D gene: NA; J gene: TRBJ2-2; V gene: TRBV20-1; clone size: NA; CDR3 protein: CSARIGKRTGELFF; CDR3 DNA: TGCAGTGCTAGAATCGGGAAGAGGACAGGGGAGCTGTTTTTT
D gene: NA; J gene: TRBJ1-6; V gene: TRBV28; clone size: many; CDR3 protein: CASSATATALHF; CDR3 DNA: TGTGCCAGCTCTGCGACAGCCACGGCCCTCCACTTT
D gene: NA; J gene: TRBJ2-4; V gene: TRBV18; clone size: NA; CDR3 protein: CASSPTPAPRAHIQYF; CDR3 DNA: TGTGCCAGCTCACCAACGCCGGCCCCCCGTGCCCACATTCAGTACTTC
D gene: TRBD1; J gene: TRBJ1-6; V gene: TRBV9; clone size: NA; CDR3 protein: CASSGASGTASPLHF; CDR3 DNA: TGTGCCAGCAGCGGGGCCTCCGGGACAGCTTCACCCCTCCACTTT
D gene: NA; J gene: TRBJ2-3; V gene: TRBV28; clone size: many; CDR3 protein: CASTESTDTQYF; CDR3 DNA: TGTGCCAGCACCGAGTCAACAGATACGCAGTATTTT